This entry is about one TCR beta chain. Its antigen is as yet unknown. Germline and junction disagree at one end, which may indicate a read error. The data were taken from a study of cytomegalovirus exposure and HLA in healthy donors. Primers included in the PCR were 60 Vbeta and 13 Jbeta primers. The data were produced by immunoSEQ multiplex PCR, yet TCRdb's version contains in-frame clones alone and is incomplete. Among about 200,000 clones listed, roughly four fifths were seen once. The study, taken as a whole, reports: Many donors carried some public TCRs, although rarity characterized most TCR sequences. HLA alleles were associated with around 17,000 TCR beta sequences in a later analysis at 0.05 false discovery rate.

The source material was PBMCs. The TCR sequence derives from a girl under 10 years old in good health and CMV-seronegative.

Written as DNA, the CDR3 is TGTGCCAGCTCACCAAAGGCGGACAGGTTGTTCTTC. Amino acids: CASSPKADRLFF. The chain uses TRBV18 and TRBJ2-7; 7 bases fit TRBD1. Germline V CDR1 and CDR2: KGHSH, LQKENI. The CDR3 has 12 residues.